This T cell receptor (beta chain) originates from a study of memory CD4+ T cells and cytomegalovirus serostatus. Using immunoSEQ multiplex PCR, the repertoire was profiled, and TCRdb retains in-frame clones only, with some absent. The table records tens of thousands of clones, 78% of them present only once. Single viable CD3+CD4+CD8-CD45RO+ cells were sorted as the memory CD4+ T cells. Donors' CMV status reflects serum IgG against pp150, pp28, p38, p52. The germline V and J ends were trimmed by 4 bases and 5 bases, with 14 bases remaining between them. Looked up from germline, CDR1 is GTSNPN and CDR2 is SVGIG (reference sequence). The CDR3 length is 13 residues.

This sequence originates from an adult in good health and CMV-seronegative. Material: memory CD4+ T cells from blood. The chain employs TRBV30 and TRBJ2-5; D might be TRBD1 (6 bases). CDR3 sequence reads: CAWTRRGGETQYF. For the CDR3, the DNA is TGTGCCTGGACCCGCAGGGGCGGGGAGACCCAGTACTTC.